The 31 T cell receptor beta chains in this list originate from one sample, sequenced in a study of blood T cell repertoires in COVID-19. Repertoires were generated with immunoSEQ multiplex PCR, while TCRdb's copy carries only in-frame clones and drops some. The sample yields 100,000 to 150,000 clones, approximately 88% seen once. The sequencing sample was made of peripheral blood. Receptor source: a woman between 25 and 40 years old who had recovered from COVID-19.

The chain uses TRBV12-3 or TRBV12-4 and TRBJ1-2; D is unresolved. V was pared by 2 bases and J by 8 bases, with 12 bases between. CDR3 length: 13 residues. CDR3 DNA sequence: TGTGCCAGCAGTTTAAGGCGTTGGGAGGGCTACACCTTC. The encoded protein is CASSLRRWEGYTF.

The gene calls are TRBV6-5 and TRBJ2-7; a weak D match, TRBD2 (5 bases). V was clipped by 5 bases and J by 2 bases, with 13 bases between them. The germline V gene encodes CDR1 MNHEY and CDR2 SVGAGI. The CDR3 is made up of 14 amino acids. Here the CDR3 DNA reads TGTGCCAGCAGTAAACGGGGTGGCCCCTACGAGCAGTACTTC. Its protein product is CASSKRGGPYEQYF.

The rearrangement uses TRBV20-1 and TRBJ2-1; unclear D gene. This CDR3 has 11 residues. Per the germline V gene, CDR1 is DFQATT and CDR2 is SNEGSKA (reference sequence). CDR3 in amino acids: CSVEQFNEQFF. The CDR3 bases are TGCAGCGTCGAGCAATTCAATGAGCAGTTCTTC.

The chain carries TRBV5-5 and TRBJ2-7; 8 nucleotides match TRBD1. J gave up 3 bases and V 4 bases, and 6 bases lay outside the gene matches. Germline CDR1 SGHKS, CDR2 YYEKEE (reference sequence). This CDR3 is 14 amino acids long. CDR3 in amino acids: CASSRTGGSYEQYF. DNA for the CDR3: TGTGCCAGCAGCCGAACAGGGGGTAGCTACGAGCAGTACTTC.

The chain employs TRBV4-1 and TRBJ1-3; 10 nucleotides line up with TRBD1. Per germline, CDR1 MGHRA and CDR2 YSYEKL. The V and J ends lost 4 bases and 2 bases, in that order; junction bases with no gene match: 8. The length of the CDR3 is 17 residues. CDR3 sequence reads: CASSPRQGAFPGNTIYF. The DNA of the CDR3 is TGCGCCAGCAGCCCACGACAGGGGGCTTTTCCTGGAAACACCATATATTTT.

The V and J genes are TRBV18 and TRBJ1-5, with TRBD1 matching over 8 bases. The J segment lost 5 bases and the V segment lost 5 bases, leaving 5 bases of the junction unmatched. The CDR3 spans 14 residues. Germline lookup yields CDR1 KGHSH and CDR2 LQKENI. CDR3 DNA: TGTGCCAGCTCAGGGACAGGAGGGGATCAGCCCCAGCATTTT. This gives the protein CASSGTGGDQPQHF.

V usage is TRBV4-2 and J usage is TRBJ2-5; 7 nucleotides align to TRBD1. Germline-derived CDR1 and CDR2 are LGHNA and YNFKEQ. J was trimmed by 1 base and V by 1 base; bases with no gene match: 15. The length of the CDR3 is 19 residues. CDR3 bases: TGTGCCAGCAGCCAAGCAGAGAAACCGGGACAGCGATTCCAAGAGACCCAGTACTTC. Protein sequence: CASSQAEKPGQRFQETQYF.

The CDR3 loop reads CATLTITSNQPQHF. As DNA, the CDR3 is TGTGCCACCCTGACTATTACCAGCAATCAGCCCCAGCATTTT. The rearrangement joins TRBV6-4 to TRBJ1-5; D is unclear. Trimming cost V 10 bases and J 1 base, with 14 bases left between them. Germline V gene data show CDR1 as MRHNA and CDR2 as SNTAGT. The CDR3 is 14 residues long.

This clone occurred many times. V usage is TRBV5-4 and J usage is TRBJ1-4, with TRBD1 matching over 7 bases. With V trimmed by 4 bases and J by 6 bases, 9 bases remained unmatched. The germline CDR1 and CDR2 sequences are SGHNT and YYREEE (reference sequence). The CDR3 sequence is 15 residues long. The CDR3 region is CASSGDSLGDEKLFF. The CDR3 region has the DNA TGTGCCAGCAGCGGGGACAGCCTGGGAGATGAAAAACTGTTTTTT.

CDR3 coding DNA: TGCGCCAGCAGCGGAGTATCGGGGGACAATGAGCAGTTCTTC. The encoded protein is CASSGVSGDNEQFF. V usage is TRBV5-1 and J usage is TRBJ2-1; D might be TRBD2 (6 bases). Trimming took 4 bases from V and 5 from J, leaving 13 bases between them. The CDR3 spans 14 residues. Germline CDR1 and CDR2: SGHRS and YFSETQ.

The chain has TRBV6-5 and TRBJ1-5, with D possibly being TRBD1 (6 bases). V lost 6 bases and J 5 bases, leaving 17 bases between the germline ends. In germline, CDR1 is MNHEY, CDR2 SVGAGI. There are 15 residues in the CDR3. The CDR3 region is CASSRGAGAYQPQHF. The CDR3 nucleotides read TGTGCCAGCAGCCGGGGGGCAGGGGCCTATCAGCCCCAGCATTTT.

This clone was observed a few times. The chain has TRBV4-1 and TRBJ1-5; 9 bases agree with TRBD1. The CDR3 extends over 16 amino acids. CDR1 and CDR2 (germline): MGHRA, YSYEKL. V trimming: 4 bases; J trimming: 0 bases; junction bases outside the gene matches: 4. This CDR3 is CASSRDRGNSNQPQHF. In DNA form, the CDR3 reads TGCGCCAGCAGCCGAGACAGGGGGAATAGCAATCAGCCCCAGCATTTT.

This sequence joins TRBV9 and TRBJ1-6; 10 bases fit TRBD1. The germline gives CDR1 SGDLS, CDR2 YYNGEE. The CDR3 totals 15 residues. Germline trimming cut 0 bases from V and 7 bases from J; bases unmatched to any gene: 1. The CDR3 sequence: CASSVEGQGNSPLHF. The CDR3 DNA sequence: TGTGCCAGCAGCGTAGAGGGACAGGGGAATTCACCCCTCCACTTT.

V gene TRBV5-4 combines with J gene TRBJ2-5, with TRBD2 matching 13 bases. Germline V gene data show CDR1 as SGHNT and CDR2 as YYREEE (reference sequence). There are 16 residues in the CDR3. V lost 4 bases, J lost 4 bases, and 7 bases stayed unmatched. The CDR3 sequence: CASSPGTSGVGETQYF. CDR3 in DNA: TGTGCCAGCAGCCCTGGGACTAGCGGGGTTGGAGAGACCCAGTACTTC.

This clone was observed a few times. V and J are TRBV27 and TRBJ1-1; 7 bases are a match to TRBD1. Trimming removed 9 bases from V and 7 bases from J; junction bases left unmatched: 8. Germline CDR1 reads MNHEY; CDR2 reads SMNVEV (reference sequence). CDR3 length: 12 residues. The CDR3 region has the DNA TGTGCCAGTTTTCGGGCAGGGGGTGAAGCTTTCTTT. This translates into CASFRAGGEAFF.

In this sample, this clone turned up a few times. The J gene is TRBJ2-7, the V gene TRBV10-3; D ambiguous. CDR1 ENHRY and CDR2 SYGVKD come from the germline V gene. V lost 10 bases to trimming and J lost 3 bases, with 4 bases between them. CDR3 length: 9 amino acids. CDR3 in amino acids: CATRYEQYF. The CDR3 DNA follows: TGTGCCACCCGCTACGAGCAGTACTTC.

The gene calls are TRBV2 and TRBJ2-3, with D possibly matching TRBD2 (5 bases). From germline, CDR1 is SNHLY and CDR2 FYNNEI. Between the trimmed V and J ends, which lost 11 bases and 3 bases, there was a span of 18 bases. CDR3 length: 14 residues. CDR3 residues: CASNWEIGTDTQYF. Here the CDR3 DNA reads TGTGCCTCAAACTGGGAGATAGGTACAGATACGCAGTATTTT. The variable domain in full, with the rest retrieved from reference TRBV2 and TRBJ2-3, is EPEVTQTPSHQVTQMGQEVILRCVPISNHLYFYWYRQILGQKVEFLVSFYNNEISEKSEIFDDQFSVERPDGSNFTLKIRSTKLEDSAMYFCASNWEIGTDTQYFGPGTRLTVL.

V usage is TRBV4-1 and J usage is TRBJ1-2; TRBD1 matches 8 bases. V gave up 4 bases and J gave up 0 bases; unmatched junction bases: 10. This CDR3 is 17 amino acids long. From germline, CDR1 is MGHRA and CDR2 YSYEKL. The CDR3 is CASSLSNGQGANYGYTF. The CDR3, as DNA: TGCGCCAGCAGCCTCTCAAATGGACAGGGAGCTAACTATGGCTACACCTTC.

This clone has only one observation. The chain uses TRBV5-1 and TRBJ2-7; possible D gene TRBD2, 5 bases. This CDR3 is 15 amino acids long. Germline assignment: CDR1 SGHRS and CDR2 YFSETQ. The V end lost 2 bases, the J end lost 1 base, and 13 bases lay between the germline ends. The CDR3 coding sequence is TGCGCCAGCAGCTTTAGGCGGAGAGGGTCCTACGAGCAGTACTTC. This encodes CASSFRRRGSYEQYF.

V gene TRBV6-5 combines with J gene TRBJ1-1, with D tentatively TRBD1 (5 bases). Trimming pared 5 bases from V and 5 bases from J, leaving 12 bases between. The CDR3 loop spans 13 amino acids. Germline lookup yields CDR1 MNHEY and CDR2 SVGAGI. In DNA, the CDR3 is TGTGCCAGCAGTCAGACGGACAAGACTGAAGCTTTCTTT. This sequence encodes CASSQTDKTEAFF.

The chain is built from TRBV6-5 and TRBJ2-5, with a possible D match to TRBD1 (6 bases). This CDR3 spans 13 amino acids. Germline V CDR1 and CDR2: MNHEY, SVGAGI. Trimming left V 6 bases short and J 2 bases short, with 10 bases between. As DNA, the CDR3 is TGTGCCAGCAGACCACAGGGACAAGAGACCCAGTACTTC. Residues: CASRPQGQETQYF.

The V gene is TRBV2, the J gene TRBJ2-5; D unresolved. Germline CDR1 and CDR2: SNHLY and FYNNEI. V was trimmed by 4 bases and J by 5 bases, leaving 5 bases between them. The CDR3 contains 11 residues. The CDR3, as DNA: TGTGCCAGCAGTGTGTCGGAGACCCAGTACTTC. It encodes CASSVSETQYF.

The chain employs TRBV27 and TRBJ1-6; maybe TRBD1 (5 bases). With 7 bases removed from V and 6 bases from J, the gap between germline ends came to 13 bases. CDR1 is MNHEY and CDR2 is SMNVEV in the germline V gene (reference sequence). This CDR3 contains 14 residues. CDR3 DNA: TGTGCCAGCAATCTCGGGGACTTTAATTCACCCCTCCACTTT. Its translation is CASNLGDFNSPLHF.

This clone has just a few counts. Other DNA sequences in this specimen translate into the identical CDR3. The CDR3 region is CASSPGGQPQHF. DNA of the CDR3: TGTGCCAGCAGCCCCGGGGGTCAGCCCCAGCATTTT. The chain couples TRBV3-1 (or the pseudogene TRBV3-2) to TRBJ1-5, with a possible D match to TRBD1 (5 bases). The CDR3 contains 12 residues. In germline, CDR1 is LGHDT, CDR2 YNNKEL (reference sequence). The germline V and J ends were trimmed by 4 bases and 6 bases, with 7 bases remaining between them.

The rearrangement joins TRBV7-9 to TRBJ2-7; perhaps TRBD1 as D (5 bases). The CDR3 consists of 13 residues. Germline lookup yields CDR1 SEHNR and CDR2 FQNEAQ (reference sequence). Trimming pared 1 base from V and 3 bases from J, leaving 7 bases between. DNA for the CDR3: TGTGCCAGCAGCTTAGTAGGACACTACGAGCAGTACTTC. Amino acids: CASSLVGHYEQYF.

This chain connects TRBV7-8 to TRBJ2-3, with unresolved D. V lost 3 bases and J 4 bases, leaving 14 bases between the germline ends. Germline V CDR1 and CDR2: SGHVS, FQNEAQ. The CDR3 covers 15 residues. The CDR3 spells CASSFSLSGPDTQYF. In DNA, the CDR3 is TGTGCCAGCAGCTTTTCCCTCTCTGGCCCAGATACGCAGTATTTT.

CDR3 amino acids: CASTFDRGIPLGEQYF. CDR3 DNA: TGTGCCAGCACTTTCGACAGGGGAATACCCTTAGGGGAGCAGTACTTC. J is TRBJ2-7 and V is TRBV2; 8 nucleotides match TRBD1. The CDR3 totals 16 residues. Trimming took 7 bases from V and 7 from J; bases not matched to a gene: 18. Germline V lookup: CDR1 SNHLY, CDR2 FYNNEI.

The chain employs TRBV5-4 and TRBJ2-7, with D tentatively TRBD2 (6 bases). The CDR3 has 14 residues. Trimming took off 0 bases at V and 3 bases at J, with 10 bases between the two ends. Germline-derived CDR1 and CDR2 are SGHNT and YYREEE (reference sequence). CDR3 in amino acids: CASSLDGSGYEQYF. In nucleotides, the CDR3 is TGTGCCAGCAGCTTGGACGGGAGTGGCTACGAGCAGTACTTC.

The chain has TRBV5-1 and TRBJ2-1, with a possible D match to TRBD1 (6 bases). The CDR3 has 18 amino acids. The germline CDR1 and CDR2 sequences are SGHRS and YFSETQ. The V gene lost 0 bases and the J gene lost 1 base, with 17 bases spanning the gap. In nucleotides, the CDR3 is TGCGCCAGCAGCTTGGGGCAGGGGCAGGGAGCGTCCTACAATGAGCAGTTCTTC. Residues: CASSLGQGQGASYNEQFF.

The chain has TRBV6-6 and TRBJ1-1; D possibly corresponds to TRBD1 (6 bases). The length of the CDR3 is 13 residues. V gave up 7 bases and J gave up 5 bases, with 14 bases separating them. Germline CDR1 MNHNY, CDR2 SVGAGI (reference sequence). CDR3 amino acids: CASTKGEGTEAFF. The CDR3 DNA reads TGTGCCAGCACCAAGGGGGAAGGGACTGAAGCTTTCTTT.

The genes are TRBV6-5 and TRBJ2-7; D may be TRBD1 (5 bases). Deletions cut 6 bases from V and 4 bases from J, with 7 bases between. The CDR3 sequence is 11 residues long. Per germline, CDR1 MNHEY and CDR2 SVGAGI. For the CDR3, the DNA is TGTGCCAGCAGACAGGTTTACGAGCAGTACTTC. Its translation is CASRQVYEQYF.